This paragraph covers one T cell receptor (beta chain) sequence. TCRdb keeps only in-frame clones here, not all; method: immunoSEQ multiplex PCR. The sample lists about 70,000 clones, around 80% occurring once. The data belong to a study of OX40 agonist ivuxolimab in advanced cancers. At the level of the study: It was permissible to have had prior anti-PD-1, anti-PD-L1 or anti-CTLA-4 therapy, and approximately 38% had some.

V lost 8 bases, J lost 2 bases, and 12 bases lay in between. The CDR3 is 13 amino acids. The germline V gene encodes CDR1 KGHSH and CDR2 LQKENI. Sampling of blood occurred at baseline, cycle 4 day 1, and cycle 7 day 1. The chain is built from TRBV18 and TRBJ1-1; the D is unclear. This sequence originates from an adult with an advanced solid tumor such as melanoma, head and neck, liver or kidney cancer. This sample comprised CD4+ or CD8+ T cells sorted from blood, obtained in a trial of the OX40 agonist ivuxolimab. This CDR3 reads CASEREKNTEAFF. In nucleotides, the CDR3 is TGTGCCAGCGAGCGCGAGAAAAACACTGAAGCTTTCTTT. Full variable domain (outside the CDR3, taken from reference TRBV18 and TRBJ1-1): NAGVMQNPRHLVRRRGQEARLRCSPMKGHSHVYWYRQLPEEGLKFMVYLQKENIIDESGMPKERFSAEFPKEGPSILRIQQVVRGDSAAYFCASEREKNTEAFFGQGTRLTVV.